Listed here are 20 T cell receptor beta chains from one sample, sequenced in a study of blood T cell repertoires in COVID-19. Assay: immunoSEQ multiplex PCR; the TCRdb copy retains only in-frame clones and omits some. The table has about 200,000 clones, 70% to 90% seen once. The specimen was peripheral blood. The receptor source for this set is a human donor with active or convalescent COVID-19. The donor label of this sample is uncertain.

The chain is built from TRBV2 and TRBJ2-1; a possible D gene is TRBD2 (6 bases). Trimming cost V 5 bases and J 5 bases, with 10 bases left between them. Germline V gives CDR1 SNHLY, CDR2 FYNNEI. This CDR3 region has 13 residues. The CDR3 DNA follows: TGTGCCAGCAGTAAAGAGCGGGACAATGAGCAGTTCTTC. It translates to CASSKERDNEQFF.

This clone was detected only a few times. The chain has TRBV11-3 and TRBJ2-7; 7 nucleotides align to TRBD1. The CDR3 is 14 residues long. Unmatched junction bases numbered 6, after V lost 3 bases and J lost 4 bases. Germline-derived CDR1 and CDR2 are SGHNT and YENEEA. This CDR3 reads CASSFTGASYEQYF. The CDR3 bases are TGTGCCAGCAGCTTTACAGGGGCCTCGTACGAGCAGTACTTC.

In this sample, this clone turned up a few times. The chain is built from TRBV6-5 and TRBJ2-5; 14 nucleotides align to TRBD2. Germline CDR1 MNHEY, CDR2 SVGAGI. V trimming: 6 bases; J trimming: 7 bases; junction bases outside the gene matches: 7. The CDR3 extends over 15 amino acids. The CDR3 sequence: CASSTTSGGAGTQYF. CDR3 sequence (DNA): TGTGCCAGCAGCACGACTAGCGGGGGGGCAGGGACCCAGTACTTC.

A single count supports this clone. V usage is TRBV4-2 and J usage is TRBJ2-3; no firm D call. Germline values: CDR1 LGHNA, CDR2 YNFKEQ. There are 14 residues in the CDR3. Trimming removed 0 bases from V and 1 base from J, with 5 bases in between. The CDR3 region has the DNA TGTGCCAGCAGCCAAGAAAGCGGCACAGATACGCAGTATTTT. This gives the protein CASSQESGTDTQYF.

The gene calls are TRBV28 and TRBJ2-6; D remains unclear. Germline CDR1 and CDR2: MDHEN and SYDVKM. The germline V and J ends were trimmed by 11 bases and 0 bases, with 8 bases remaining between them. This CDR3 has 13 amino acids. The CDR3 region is CASLASGANVLTF. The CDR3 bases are TGTGCCTCGCTGGCCTCTGGGGCCAACGTCCTGACTTTC.

Written as DNA, the CDR3 is TGTGCCAGCGGGGCGAGCGGGGGGGACACCGGGGAGCTGTTTTTT. It encodes CASGASGGDTGELFF. V is TRBV27 and J is TRBJ2-2; 10 bases are shared with TRBD2. CDR3 length equals 15 residues. CDR1 is MNHEY and CDR2 is SMNVEV in the germline V gene (reference sequence). J was trimmed by 3 bases and V by 8 bases; bases with no gene match: 6.

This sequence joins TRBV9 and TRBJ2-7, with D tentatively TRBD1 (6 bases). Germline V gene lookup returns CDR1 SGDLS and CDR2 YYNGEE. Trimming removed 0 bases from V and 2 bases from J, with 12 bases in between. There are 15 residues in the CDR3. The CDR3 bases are TGTGCCAGCAGCGTAGGCCCAGGGGCGACCTACGAGCAGTACTTC. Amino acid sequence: CASSVGPGATYEQYF.

The CDR3 nucleotides read TGTGCCAGCAGCCAAAAGCAGGGTCATGCTGAAGCTTTCTTT. This sequence encodes CASSQKQGHAEAFF. The rearrangement uses TRBV3-1 (or the pseudogene TRBV3-2) and TRBJ1-1; weak D call: TRBD1 (5 bases). The CDR3 is made up of 14 amino acids. V was cut by 2 bases and J by 6 bases, with 13 bases left in between. CDR1 and CDR2 from the germline V gene are LGHDT and YNNKEL (reference sequence).

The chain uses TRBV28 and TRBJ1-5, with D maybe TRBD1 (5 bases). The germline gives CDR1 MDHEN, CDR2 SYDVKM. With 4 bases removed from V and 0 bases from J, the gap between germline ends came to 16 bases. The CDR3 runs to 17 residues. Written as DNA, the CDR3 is TGTGCCAGCAGTTCCCCCGCCGGGGGGGATAGCAATCAGCCCCAGCATTTT. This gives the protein CASSSPAGGDSNQPQHF.

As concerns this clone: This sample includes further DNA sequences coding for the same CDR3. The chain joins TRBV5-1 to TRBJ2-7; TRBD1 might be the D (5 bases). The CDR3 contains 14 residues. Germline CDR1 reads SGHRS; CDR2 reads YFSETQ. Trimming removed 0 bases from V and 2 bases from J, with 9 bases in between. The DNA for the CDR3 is TGCGCCAGCAGCTTGGAGGAAGGGGCCTACGAGCAGTACTTC. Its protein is CASSLEEGAYEQYF.

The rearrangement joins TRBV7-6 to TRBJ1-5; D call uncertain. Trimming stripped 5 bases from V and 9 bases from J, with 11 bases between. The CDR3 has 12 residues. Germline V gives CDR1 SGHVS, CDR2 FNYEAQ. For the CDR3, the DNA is TGTGCCAGCAGCCGGGTCGTGGGGCCCCAGCATTTT. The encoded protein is CASSRVVGPQHF.

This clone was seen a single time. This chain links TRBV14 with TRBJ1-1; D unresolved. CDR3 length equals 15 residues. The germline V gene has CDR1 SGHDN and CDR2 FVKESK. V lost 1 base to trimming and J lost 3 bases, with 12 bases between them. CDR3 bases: TGTGCCAGCAGCCAAGTCCGGGGTGAGGACACTGAAGCTTTCTTT. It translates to CASSQVRGEDTEAFF.

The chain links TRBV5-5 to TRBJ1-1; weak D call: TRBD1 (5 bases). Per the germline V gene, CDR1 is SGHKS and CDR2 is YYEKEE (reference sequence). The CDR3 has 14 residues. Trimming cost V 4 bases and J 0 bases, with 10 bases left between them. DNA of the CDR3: TGTGCCAGCAGCACCAGACAGATGAACACTGAAGCTTTCTTT. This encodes CASSTRQMNTEAFF.

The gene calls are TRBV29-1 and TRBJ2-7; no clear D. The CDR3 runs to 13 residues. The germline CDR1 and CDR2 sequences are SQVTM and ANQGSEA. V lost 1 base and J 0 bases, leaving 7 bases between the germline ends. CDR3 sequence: CSVEVAYSYEQYF. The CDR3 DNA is TGCAGCGTTGAAGTCGCCTACTCCTACGAGCAGTACTTC.

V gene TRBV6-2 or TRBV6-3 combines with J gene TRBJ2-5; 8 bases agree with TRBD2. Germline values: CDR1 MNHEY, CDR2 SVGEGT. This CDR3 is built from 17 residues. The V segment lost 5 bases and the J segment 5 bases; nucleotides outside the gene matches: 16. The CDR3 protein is CASSHSRGGQDAETQYF. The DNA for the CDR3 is TGTGCCAGCAGTCATTCTCGGGGGGGCCAAGATGCGGAGACCCAGTACTTC.

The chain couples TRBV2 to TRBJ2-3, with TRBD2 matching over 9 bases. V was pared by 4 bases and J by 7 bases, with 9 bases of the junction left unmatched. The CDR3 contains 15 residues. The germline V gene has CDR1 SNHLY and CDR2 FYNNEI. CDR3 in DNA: TGTGCCAGCAGTGGTTTGCGGGGGGGCTTGTATACGCAGTATTTT. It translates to CASSGLRGGLYTQYF.

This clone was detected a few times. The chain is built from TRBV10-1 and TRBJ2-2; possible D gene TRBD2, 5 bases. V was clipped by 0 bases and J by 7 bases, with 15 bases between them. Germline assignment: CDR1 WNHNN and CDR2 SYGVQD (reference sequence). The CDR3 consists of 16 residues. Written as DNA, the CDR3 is TGCGCCAGCAGTGAGTCCGCGGGCAGGTCCGGCGGGGAGCTGTTTTTT. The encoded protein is CASSESAGRSGGELFF.

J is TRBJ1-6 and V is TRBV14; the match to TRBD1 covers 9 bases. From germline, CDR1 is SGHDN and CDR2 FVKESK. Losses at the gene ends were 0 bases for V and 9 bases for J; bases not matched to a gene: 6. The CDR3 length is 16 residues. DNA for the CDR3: TGTGCCAGCAGCCAAGATCCCTGGACAGGGGTTTCACCCCTCCACTTT. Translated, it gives CASSQDPWTGVSPLHF.

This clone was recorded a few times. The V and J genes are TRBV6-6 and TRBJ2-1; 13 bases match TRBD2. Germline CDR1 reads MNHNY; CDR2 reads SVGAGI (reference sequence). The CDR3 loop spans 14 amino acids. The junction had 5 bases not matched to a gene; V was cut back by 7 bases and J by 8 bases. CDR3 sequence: CASKTSGGADEQFF. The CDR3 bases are TGTGCCAGCAAAACTAGCGGGGGGGCTGATGAGCAGTTCTTC.

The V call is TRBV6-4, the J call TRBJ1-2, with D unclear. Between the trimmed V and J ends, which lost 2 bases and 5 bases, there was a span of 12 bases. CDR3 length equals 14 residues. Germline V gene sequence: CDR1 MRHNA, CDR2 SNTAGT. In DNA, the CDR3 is TGTGCCAGCAGTGACACTACAAGATCTTATGGCTACACCTTC. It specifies CASSDTTRSYGYTF.